This T cell receptor (beta chain) was documented in a study of PD-1 blockade in mismatch repair-deficient tumors. The TCR-sequenced patients were a few responders to pembrolizumab. Libraries were prepared by immunoSEQ multiplex PCR; TCRdb keeps only in-frame clonotypes and omits some of them. The sample lists fewer than 100,000 clones; roughly 80% were seen once. The sequencing used peripheral blood, collected 12 weeks after starting pembrolizumab. The receptor was isolated from an adult with mismatch repair-deficient cancer.

The CDR3 DNA reads TGTGCCAGCAGCGTAACGGGAACAGATACGCAGTATTTT. Translation gives CASSVTGTDTQYF. The chain uses TRBV9 and TRBJ2-3; a possible D gene is TRBD2 (5 bases). V was cut by 1 base and J by 3 bases, with 6 bases left in between. The CDR3 consists of 13 residues. The germline CDR1 and CDR2 sequences are SGDLS and YYNGEE.